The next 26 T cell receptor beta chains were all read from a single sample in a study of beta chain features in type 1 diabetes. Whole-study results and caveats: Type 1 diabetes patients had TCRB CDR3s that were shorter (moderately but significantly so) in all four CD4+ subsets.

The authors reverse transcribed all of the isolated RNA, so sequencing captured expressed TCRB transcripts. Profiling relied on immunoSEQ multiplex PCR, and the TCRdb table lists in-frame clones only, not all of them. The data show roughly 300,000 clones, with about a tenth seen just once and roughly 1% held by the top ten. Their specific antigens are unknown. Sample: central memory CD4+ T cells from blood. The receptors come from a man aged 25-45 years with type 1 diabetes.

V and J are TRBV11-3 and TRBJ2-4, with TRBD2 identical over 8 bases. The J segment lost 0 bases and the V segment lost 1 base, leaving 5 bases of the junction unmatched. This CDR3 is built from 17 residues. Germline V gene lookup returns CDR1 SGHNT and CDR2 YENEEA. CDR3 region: CASSLVLAGSAKNIQYF. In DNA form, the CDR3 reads TGTGCCAGCAGCTTAGTCCTAGCGGGCTCAGCCAAAAACATTCAGTACTTC.

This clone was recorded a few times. The CDR3, as DNA: TGTGCCAGCAGTGAAGAAGGGGGGAGAGCTGAAGCTTTCTTT. Translated, it gives CASSEEGGRAEAFF. The J gene is TRBJ1-1, the V gene TRBV2; a possible D gene is TRBD1 (6 bases). V was trimmed by 1 base and J by 6 bases, leaving 12 bases between them. This CDR3 spans 14 amino acids. CDR1 and CDR2 (germline): SNHLY, FYNNEI.

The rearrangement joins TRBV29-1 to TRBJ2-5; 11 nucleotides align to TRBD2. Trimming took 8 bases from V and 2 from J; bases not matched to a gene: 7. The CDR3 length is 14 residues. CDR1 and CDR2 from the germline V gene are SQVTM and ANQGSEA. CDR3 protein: CSTHLAGGQETQYF. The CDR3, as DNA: TGCAGCACCCATCTAGCGGGGGGTCAAGAGACCCAGTACTTC.

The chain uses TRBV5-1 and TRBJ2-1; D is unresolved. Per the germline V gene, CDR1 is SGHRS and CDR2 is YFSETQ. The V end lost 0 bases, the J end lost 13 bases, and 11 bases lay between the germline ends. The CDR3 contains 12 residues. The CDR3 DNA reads TGCGCCAGCAGCTTGGGACTCCGCTTTCAGTTCTTC. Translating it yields CASSLGLRFQFF.

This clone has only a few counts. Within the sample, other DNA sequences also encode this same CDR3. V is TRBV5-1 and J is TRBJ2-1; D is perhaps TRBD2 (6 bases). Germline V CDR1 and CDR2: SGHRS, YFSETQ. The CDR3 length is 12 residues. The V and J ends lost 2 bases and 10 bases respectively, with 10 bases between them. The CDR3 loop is CASSFEGGEQFF. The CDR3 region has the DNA TGCGCCAGCAGCTTCGAGGGAGGAGAGCAGTTCTTC.

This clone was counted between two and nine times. CDR3 region: CASSSRLTLDTEAFF. The CDR3 DNA sequence: TGTGCCAGCAGCTCCCGATTGACACTGGACACTGAAGCTTTCTTT. The chain has TRBV11-2 and TRBJ1-1; D gene ambiguous. V lost 4 bases and J 3 bases, leaving 15 bases between the germline ends. Germline lookup yields CDR1 SGHAT and CDR2 FQNNGV. The CDR3 sequence is 15 residues long.

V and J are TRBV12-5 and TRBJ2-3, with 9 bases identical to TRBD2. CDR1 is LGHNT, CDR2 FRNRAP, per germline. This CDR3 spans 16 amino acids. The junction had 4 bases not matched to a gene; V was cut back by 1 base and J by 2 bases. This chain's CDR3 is CASGLGVAGDTDTQYF. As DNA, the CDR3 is TGTGCTAGTGGTTTGGGGGTAGCGGGGGACACAGATACGCAGTATTTT.

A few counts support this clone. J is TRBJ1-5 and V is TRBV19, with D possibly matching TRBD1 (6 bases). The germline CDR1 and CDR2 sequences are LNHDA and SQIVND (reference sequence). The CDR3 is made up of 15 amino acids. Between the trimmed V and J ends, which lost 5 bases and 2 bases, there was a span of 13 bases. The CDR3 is CASSLGGAGNQPQHF. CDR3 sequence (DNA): TGTGCCAGTAGTTTAGGGGGGGCAGGCAATCAGCCCCAGCATTTT.

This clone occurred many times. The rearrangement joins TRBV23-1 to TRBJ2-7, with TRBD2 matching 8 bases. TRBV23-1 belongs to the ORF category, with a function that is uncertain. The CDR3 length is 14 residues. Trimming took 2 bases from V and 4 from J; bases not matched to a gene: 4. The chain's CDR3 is CASSQRTSRYEQYF. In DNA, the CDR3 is TGCGCCAGCAGTCAAAGGACTAGCAGATACGAGCAGTACTTC.

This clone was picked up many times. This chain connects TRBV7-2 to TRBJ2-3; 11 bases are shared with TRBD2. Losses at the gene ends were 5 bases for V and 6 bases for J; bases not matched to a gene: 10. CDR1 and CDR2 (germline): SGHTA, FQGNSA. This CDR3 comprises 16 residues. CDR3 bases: TGTGCCAGCAGCCCGGCTAGCGGGGGGCATGGGGATACGCAGTATTTT. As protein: CASSPASGGHGDTQYF. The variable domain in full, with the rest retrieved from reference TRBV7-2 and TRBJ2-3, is GAGVSQSPSNKVTEKGKDVELRCDPISGHTALYWYRQSLGQGLEFLIYFQGNSAPDKSGLPSDRFSAERTGGSVSTLTIQRTQQEDSAVYLCASSPASGGHGDTQYFGPGTRLTVL.

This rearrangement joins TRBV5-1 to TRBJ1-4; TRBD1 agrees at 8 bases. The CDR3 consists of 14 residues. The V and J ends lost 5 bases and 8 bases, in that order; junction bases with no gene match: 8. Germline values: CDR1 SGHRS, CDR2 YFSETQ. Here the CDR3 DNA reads TGCGCCAGCAGGCAAGGAGCAGGGGGCGAAAAACTGTTTTTT. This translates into CASRQGAGGEKLFF.

CDR3 residues: CASSLAAGDDYGYTF. The CDR3 coding sequence is TGTGCCAGCAGCTTAGCGGCAGGGGATGACTATGGCTACACCTTC. The rearrangement uses TRBV7-2 and TRBJ1-2; tentative D call: TRBD1 (6 bases). The CDR3 length is 15 residues. From germline, CDR1 is SGHTA and CDR2 FQGNSA. V was clipped by 0 bases and J by 3 bases, with 11 bases between them.

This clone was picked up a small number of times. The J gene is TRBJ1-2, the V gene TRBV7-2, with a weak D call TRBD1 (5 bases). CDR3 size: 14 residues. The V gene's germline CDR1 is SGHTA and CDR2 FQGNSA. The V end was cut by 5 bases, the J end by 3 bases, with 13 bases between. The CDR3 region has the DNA TGTGCCAGCAGCCTCTGGGGCCCTGACTATGGCTACACCTTC. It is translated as CASSLWGPDYGYTF.

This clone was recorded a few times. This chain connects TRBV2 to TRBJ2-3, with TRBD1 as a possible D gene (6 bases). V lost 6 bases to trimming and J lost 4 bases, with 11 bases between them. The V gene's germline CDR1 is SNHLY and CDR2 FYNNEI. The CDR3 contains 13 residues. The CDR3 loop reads CASRDRASDTQYF. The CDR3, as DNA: TGTGCCAGCAGGGACAGAGCGTCAGATACGCAGTATTTT.

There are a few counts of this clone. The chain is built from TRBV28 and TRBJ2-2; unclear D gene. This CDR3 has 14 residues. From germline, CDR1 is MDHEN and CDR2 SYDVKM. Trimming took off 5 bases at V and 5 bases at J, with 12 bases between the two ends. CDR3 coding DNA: TGTGCCAGCAGTACCCTTCAGTGGACCGGGGAGCTGTTTTTT. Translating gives CASSTLQWTGELFF. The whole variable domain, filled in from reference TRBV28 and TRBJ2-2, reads DVKVTQSSRYLVKRTGEKVFLECVQDMDHENMFWYRQDPGLGLRLIYFSYDVKMKEKGDIPEGYSVSREKKERFSLILESASTNQTSMYLCASSTLQWTGELFFGEGSRLTVL.

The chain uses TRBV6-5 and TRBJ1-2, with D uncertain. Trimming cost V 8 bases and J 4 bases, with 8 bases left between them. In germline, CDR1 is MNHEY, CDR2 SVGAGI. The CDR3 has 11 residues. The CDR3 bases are TGTGCCAGCCACGGGAGCTATGGCTACACCTTC. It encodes CASHGSYGYTF.

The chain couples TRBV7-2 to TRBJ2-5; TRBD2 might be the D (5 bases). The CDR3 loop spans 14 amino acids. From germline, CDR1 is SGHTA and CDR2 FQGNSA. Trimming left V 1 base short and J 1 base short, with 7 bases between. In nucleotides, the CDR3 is TGTGCCAGCAGCTTAGGGACTGGCCAAGAGACCCAGTACTTC. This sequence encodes CASSLGTGQETQYF.

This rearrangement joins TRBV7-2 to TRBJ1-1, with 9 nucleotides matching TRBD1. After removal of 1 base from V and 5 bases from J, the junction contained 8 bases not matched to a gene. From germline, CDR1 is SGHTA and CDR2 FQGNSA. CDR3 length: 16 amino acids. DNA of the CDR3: TGTGCCAGCAGCTTAGATACACAGGGGGCGCGTACTGAAGCTTTCTTT. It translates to CASSLDTQGARTEAFF.

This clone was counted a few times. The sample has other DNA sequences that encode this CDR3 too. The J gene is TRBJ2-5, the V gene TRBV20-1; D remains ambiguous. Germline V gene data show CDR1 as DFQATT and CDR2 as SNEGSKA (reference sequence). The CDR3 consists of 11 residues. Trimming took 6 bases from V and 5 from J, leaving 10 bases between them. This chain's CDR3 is CSAGPEETQYF. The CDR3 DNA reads TGCAGTGCCGGACCGGAGGAGACCCAGTACTTC.

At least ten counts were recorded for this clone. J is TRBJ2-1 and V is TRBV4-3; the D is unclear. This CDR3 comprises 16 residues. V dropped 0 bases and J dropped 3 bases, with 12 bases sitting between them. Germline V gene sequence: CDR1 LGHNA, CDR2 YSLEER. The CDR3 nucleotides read TGCGCCAGCAGCCAAGAGTCTGGATCGGGCTACAATGAGCAGTTCTTC. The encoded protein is CASSQESGSGYNEQFF.

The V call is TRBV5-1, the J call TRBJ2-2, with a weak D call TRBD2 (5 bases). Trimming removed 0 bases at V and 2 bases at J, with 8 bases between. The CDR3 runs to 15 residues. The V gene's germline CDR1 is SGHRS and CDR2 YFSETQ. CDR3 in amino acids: CASSLEDFNTGELFF. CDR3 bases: TGCGCCAGCAGCTTGGAGGACTTCAACACCGGGGAGCTGTTTTTT.

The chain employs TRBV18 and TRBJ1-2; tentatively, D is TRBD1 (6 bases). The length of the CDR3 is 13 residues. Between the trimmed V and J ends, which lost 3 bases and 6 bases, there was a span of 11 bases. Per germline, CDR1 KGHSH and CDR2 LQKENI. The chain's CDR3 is CASSPDYRDGYTF. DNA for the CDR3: TGTGCCAGCTCACCGGATTACAGGGATGGCTACACCTTC.

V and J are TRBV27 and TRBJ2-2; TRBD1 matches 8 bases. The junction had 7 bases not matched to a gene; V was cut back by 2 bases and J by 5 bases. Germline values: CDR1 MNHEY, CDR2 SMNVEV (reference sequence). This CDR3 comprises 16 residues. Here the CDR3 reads CASSLPQGAGTGELFF. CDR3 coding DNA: TGTGCCAGCAGTTTACCCCAGGGGGCGGGAACCGGGGAGCTGTTTTTT.

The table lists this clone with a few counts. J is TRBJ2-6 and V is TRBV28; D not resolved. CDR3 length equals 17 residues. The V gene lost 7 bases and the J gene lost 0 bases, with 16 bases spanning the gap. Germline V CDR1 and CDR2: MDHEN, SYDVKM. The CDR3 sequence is CASTTESLYSGANVLTF. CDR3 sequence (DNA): TGTGCCAGCACCACCGAAAGTTTATACTCTGGGGCCAACGTCCTGACTTTC.

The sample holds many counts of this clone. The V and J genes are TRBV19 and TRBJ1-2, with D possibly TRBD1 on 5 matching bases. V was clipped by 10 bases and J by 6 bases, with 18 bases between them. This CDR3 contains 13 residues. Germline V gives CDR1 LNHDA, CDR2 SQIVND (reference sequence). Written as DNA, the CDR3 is TGTGCCACCAGACAGCCCTGGGGCCATGGCTACACCTTC. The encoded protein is CATRQPWGHGYTF.

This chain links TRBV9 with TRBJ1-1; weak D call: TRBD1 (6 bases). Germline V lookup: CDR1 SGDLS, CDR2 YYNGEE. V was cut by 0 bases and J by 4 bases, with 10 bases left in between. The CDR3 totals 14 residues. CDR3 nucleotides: TGTGCCAGCAGCGTAGTGCAGGGGCCCACTGAAGCTTTCTTT. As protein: CASSVVQGPTEAFF.